This entry features one T cell receptor (beta chain) sequence. Its cognate antigen is unknown. This sample stems from a study of STAT5B mutations in CD4+ large granular lymphocyte leukemia. Study-level points and caveats: Compared with healthy controls (2/35), patient top clones favored TRBV06 (8/27). The CD4+ versus CD8+ T-LGLL clonality difference may reflect limited sample size.

The repertoire was sequenced with immunoSEQ multiplex PCR; TCRdb's copy has only in-frame clones and lacks some. The sample includes 32,000 or so clones, roughly 80% of them seen just once. CDR3 length: 15 residues. Losses at the gene ends were 4 bases for V and 7 bases for J; bases not matched to a gene: 4. Germline lookup yields CDR1 WNHNN and CDR2 SYGVQD (reference sequence). The TCR comes from a human donor in good health. The genes are TRBV10-1 and TRBJ2-3, with 14 positions matching TRBD2. Sequenced material: CD4+ T cells from blood buffy coats. Here the CDR3 DNA reads TGCGCCAGCAGTGGAGGGACTAGCGGGAGCAATACGCAGTATTTT. As protein: CASSGGTSGSNTQYF.